Below are 12 T cell receptor beta chains sequenced from a single sample in a study of T cell repertoires in cytomegalovirus infection (dated by TCRdb to between 2017 and 2020). Sample treatment or condition, as interpreted from the label and publication: in vitro stimulation with specific CMV peptide epitopes to enrich CMV-specific T cells. For these TCRs, the target antigens are not known. Sequencing relied on an Illumina HiSeq 1500. TCRdb trimmed the raw reads at Q25, called clones with MiXCR and kept productive beta chains. Duplicate CDR3 protein sequences are folded into a single record with the most common DNA and genes. The sample profile shows fewer than 130,000 distinct CDR3 sequences; over 40% of them were found once. Less than 80% of the sample comes from the top ten. The sample in question was CD8+ T cells from cultured PBMCs, obtained from culture after CMV antigen stimulation. The receptors shown here come from a human donor in good health (CMV status not recorded). Some clones in this sample may be carry-over from other donors' samples.

A few counts support this clonotype. The genes are TRBV12-3 or TRBV12-4 and TRBJ1-1; possible D gene TRBD1, 5 bases. The CDR3 length is 15 residues. V dropped 0 bases and J dropped 1 base, with 9 bases sitting between them. The CDR3 sequence: CASSLADRPNTEAFF. The CDR3 DNA sequence: TGTGCCAGCAGTTTAGCCGACAGACCGAACACTGAAGCTTTCTTT.

The V call is TRBV29-1, the J call TRBJ2-1; 15 bases line up with TRBD2. This CDR3 region has 18 residues. The junction had 7 bases not matched to a gene; V was cut back by 4 bases and J by 0 bases. Per the germline V gene, CDR1 is SQVTM and CDR2 is ANQGSEA. The CDR3 loop reads CSVAGTSGGLSSYNEQFF. CDR3 DNA sequence: TGCAGCGTTGCCGGGACTAGCGGGGGGCTTAGCTCCTACAATGAGCAGTTCTTC.

A few counts support this clonotype. The CDR3 protein is CAAAAGETQYF. CDR3 DNA: TGTGCGGCGGCAGCAGGGGAGACCCAGTACTTC. The rearrangement uses TRBV7-8 and TRBJ2-5, with D possibly TRBD1 on 5 matching bases. In germline, CDR1 is SGHVS, CDR2 FQNEAQ. This CDR3 has 11 amino acids.

This clonotype was recorded at least ten times. The CDR3, as DNA: TGTGCCAGCAGTCCCCGACAGGGCTATGTACAGCCCCAGCATTTT. It yields the protein CASSPRQGYVQPQHF. The chain has TRBV28 and TRBJ1-5; 7 nucleotides match TRBD1. V lost 5 bases to trimming and J lost 7 bases; unmatched junction nucleotides: 11. The germline V gene encodes CDR1 MDHEN and CDR2 SYDVKM. The CDR3 runs to 15 residues. The full variable domain, rest sourced from reference TRBV28 and TRBJ1-5, is DVKVTQSSRYLVKRTGEKVFLECVQDMDHENMFWYRQDPGLGLRLIYFSYDVKMKEKGDIPEGYSVSREKKERFSLILESASTNQTSMYLCASSPRQGYVQPQHFGDGTRLSIL.

This clonotype turned up a few times. This sequence joins TRBV28 and TRBJ1-5; a weak D match, TRBD1 (6 bases). CDR3 length: 16 residues. The ends were cut back, 4 bases at V and 2 bases at J, with 15 bases in the middle. Germline assignment: CDR1 MDHEN and CDR2 SYDVKM. CDR3 region: CASSSNRAHRNQPQHF. The CDR3 DNA reads as TGTGCCAGCAGTTCCAACAGGGCGCACCGCAATCAGCCCCAGCATTTT. Looking up the rest from reference TRBV28 and TRBJ1-5 gives the full variable domain: DVKVTQSSRYLVKRTGEKVFLECVQDMDHENMFWYRQDPGLGLRLIYFSYDVKMKEKGDIPEGYSVSREKKERFSLILESASTNQTSMYLCASSSNRAHRNQPQHFGDGTRLSIL.

This clonotype showed up just a few times. J is TRBJ2-3 and V is TRBV20-1, with 9 bases lining up with TRBD2. CDR3 length: 14 residues. V lost 4 bases, J lost 2 bases, and 4 bases stayed unmatched. CDR1 and CDR2 from the germline V gene are DFQATT and SNEGSKA (reference sequence). This chain's CDR3 is CSATLAGVTDTQYF. The CDR3 DNA reads as TGCAGTGCTACTTTAGCGGGGGTCACAGATACGCAGTATTTT.

The chain carries TRBV6-1 and TRBJ2-1; 10 bases are shared with TRBD2. With V trimmed by 3 bases and J by 0 bases, 5 bases remained unmatched. This CDR3 is built from 17 residues. Germline-derived CDR1 and CDR2 are MNHNS and SASEGT. The CDR3 DNA reads TGTGCCAGCAGTGAGACTAGCGGGTCCTACTCCTACAATGAGCAGTTCTTC. This encodes CASSETSGSYSYNEQFF.

The chain links TRBV2 to TRBJ2-3, with D perhaps assigned TRBD1 or TRBD2 (5 bases each). This CDR3 has 14 amino acids. V lost 8 bases to trimming and J lost 1 base, with 13 bases between them. Germline CDR1 is SNHLY and CDR2 is FYNNEI. The CDR3 reads CASLGTEGTDTQYF. CDR3 coding DNA: TGTGCCAGCCTCGGGACGGAAGGCACAGATACGCAGTATTTT. The entire variable domain, with the rest obtained from reference TRBV2 and TRBJ2-3, is as follows: EPEVTQTPSHQVTQMGQEVILRCVPISNHLYFYWYRQILGQKVEFLVSFYNNEISEKSEIFDDQFSVERPDGSNFTLKIRSTKLEDSAMYFCASLGTEGTDTQYFGPGTRLTVL.

This clonotype showed up many times. CDR3 sequence reads: CASSSLPGVQETQYF. As DNA, the CDR3 is TGTGCCAGCAGCTCTCTTCCGGGAGTACAAGAGACCCAGTACTTC. The chain links TRBV7-6 to TRBJ2-5, with a tentative D call TRBD2 (6 bases). V dropped 4 bases and J dropped 2 bases, with 14 bases sitting between them. CDR1 SGHVS and CDR2 FNYEAQ come from the germline V gene. The CDR3 extends over 15 amino acids.

This clonotype was counted only a few times. DNA of the CDR3: TGTGCCAGCAGTGAAGCTCAAGGACAGGGGACGTACACCTTC. As protein: CASSEAQGQGTYTF. The genes are TRBV2 and TRBJ1-2, with 9 nucleotides matching TRBD1. V trimming: 0 bases; J trimming: 11 bases; junction bases outside the gene matches: 7. Germline V lookup: CDR1 SNHLY, CDR2 FYNNEI. This CDR3 region has 14 residues.

The genes are TRBV4-1 and TRBJ2-7; D is perhaps TRBD1 (6 bases). Between the trimmed V and J ends, which lost 0 bases and 4 bases, there was a span of 7 bases. The germline gives CDR1 MGHRA, CDR2 YSYEKL. The CDR3 runs 13 residues. CDR3 bases: TGCGCCAGCAGCCAAGAACAGGGTTACGAGCAGTACTTC. It yields the protein CASSQEQGYEQYF.

In this sample, this clonotype turned up many times. The chain links TRBV12-3 or TRBV12-4 to TRBJ1-2; TRBD1 aligns across 8 bases. The V and J ends lost 10 bases and 6 bases, in that order; junction bases with no gene match: 7. The CDR3 sequence is 12 residues long. For the CDR3, the DNA is TGTGCCACCCCACAGGGGGGGCATGGCTACACCTTC. This translates into CATPQGGHGYTF.